These 14 T cell receptor beta chains originate from one sample sequenced in a study of blood T cell repertoires in COVID-19. Sequencing used immunoSEQ multiplex PCR; TCRdb keeps in-frame clones, though not all of them. This table has some 140,000 clones, under 95% appearing once. The sample comprised peripheral blood. Every receptor here comes from a man in his fifties with acute or convalescent COVID-19.

This chain links TRBV20-1 with TRBJ2-7; 9 nucleotides agree with TRBD1. The CDR3 runs to 13 residues. Germline trimming cut 6 bases from V and 4 bases from J; bases unmatched to any gene: 7. CDR1 and CDR2 (germline): DFQATT, SNEGSKA (reference sequence). CDR3 sequence reads: CSASAGTGYEQYF. The CDR3 coding sequence is TGCAGTGCCAGTGCCGGGACAGGGTACGAGCAGTACTTC.

This chain uses TRBV13 with TRBJ2-1, with 7 bases matching TRBD2. This CDR3 contains 13 residues. Germline loops: CDR1 PRHDT, CDR2 FYEKMQ (reference sequence). V was pared by 3 bases and J by 10 bases, with 6 bases of the junction left unmatched. The CDR3 loop reads CASSLGLSGEQFF. Here the CDR3 DNA reads TGTGCCAGCAGCTTGGGACTAAGCGGAGAGCAGTTCTTC.

The J gene is TRBJ1-2, the V gene TRBV4-1; 8 positions match TRBD1. Per the germline V gene, CDR1 is MGHRA and CDR2 is YSYEKL. The CDR3 is made up of 16 amino acids. After removal of 1 base from V and 5 bases from J, the junction contained 9 bases not matched to a gene. CDR3 sequence reads: CASSQASGQGQYGYTF. CDR3 coding DNA: TGCGCCAGCAGCCAAGCTAGCGGACAGGGCCAATATGGCTACACCTTC.

This rearrangement joins TRBV27 to TRBJ2-3; 7 bases map to TRBD2. The germline V gene has CDR1 MNHEY and CDR2 SMNVEV (reference sequence). V was pared by 4 bases and J by 2 bases, with 9 bases of the junction left unmatched. The CDR3 consists of 16 residues. This CDR3 is CASSSRPAGVTDTQYF. The DNA for the CDR3 is TGTGCCAGCAGTTCCCGACCGGCGGGGGTCACAGATACGCAGTATTTT.

V usage is TRBV27 and J usage is TRBJ1-1; 9 nucleotides agree with TRBD1. J was trimmed by 5 bases and V by 6 bases; bases with no gene match: 4. This CDR3 is 13 amino acids long. CDR1 is MNHEY, CDR2 SMNVEV, per germline (reference sequence). For the CDR3, the DNA is TGTGCCAGCAGACGACAGGGGGATACTGAAGCTTTCTTT. Translating it yields CASRRQGDTEAFF.

This chain connects TRBV5-1 to TRBJ2-1, with D possibly TRBD1 on 5 matching bases. The CDR3 consists of 12 residues. Germline lookup yields CDR1 SGHRS and CDR2 YFSETQ. V was pared by 1 base and J by 13 bases, with 12 bases between. CDR3 sequence: CASSLTRETQFF. The CDR3 DNA reads as TGCGCCAGCAGCTTGACCAGGGAAACCCAGTTCTTC.

This clone was observed a handful of times. J is TRBJ1-4 and V is TRBV7-2; 9 bases align to TRBD1. The CDR3 loop spans 17 amino acids. Germline CDR1 and CDR2: SGHTA and FQGNSA. The V gene end was trimmed by 5 bases and the J gene end by 7 bases; junction bases not matched to a gene: 14. The CDR3, as DNA: TGTGCCAGCAGCCTCCGGGACAGGGTCGTTGCGGGTGAAAAACTGTTTTTT. Amino acid sequence: CASSLRDRVVAGEKLFF.

V gene TRBV9 combines with J gene TRBJ2-3, with 11 bases lining up with TRBD2. Germline assignment: CDR1 SGDLS and CDR2 YYNGEE. The CDR3 extends over 15 amino acids. V lost 0 bases to trimming and J lost 10 bases; unmatched junction nucleotides: 7. The CDR3 nucleotides are TGTGCCAGCAGCGTAGAAGGGACTAGCGGTGATGCGCAGTATTTT. As protein: CASSVEGTSGDAQYF.

A single count supports this clone. Written as DNA, the CDR3 is TGCGCCAGCAGCCCCCGACAGGGGGCGATGAACACTGAAGCTTTCTTT. It encodes CASSPRQGAMNTEAFF. The chain recombines TRBV4-1 with TRBJ1-1, with 10 positions matching TRBD1. The CDR3 consists of 16 residues. V gave up 4 bases and J gave up 0 bases; unmatched junction bases: 5. The germline gives CDR1 MGHRA, CDR2 YSYEKL.

This sequence joins TRBV28 and TRBJ1-4; tentatively, D is TRBD1 (5 bases). Trimming left V 7 bases short and J 16 bases short, with 16 bases between. The CDR3 is made up of 11 amino acids. The germline V gene encodes CDR1 MDHEN and CDR2 SYDVKM. The CDR3 loop is CASNRGRTQFF. The CDR3, as DNA: TGTGCCAGCAACCGGGGGAGGACTCAGTTTTTT.

This sequence joins TRBV30 and TRBJ2-5; D uncertain. CDR3 size: 11 residues. Germline lookup yields CDR1 GTSNPN and CDR2 SVGIG (reference sequence). V was trimmed by 2 bases and J by 5 bases, leaving 6 bases between them. The CDR3 loop reads CAWSRRETQYF. The CDR3 nucleotides are TGTGCCTGGAGTCGGCGGGAGACCCAGTACTTC.

The chain is built from TRBV6-6 and TRBJ2-2; 8 bases align to TRBD1. CDR3 length: 13 residues. Trimming at V came to 5 bases and at J to 8 bases, leaving 4 bases not matched to a gene. Germline V lookup: CDR1 MNHNY, CDR2 SVGAGI (reference sequence). Here the CDR3 DNA reads TGTGCCAGCAGTAACGACAGGGGTGGGGAGCTGTTTTTT. Translating it yields CASSNDRGGELFF.

This clone was counted once. V usage is TRBV3-1 (or the pseudogene TRBV3-2) and J usage is TRBJ2-3, with unresolved D. This CDR3 region has 13 residues. Trimming removed 2 bases at V and 6 bases at J, with 9 bases between. Germline loops: CDR1 LGHDT, CDR2 YNNKEL (reference sequence). The CDR3 DNA is TGTGCCAGCAGCCAAAGTACTATCGATACGCAGTATTTT. Its protein product is CASSQSTIDTQYF.

J is TRBJ2-7 and V is TRBV27, with 10 bases identical to TRBD1. CDR3 length: 13 residues. V lost 9 bases, J lost 4 bases, and 6 bases stayed unmatched. The germline V gene has CDR1 MNHEY and CDR2 SMNVEV (reference sequence). DNA for the CDR3: TGTGCCAGTAAGGGACAGGGGAAATACGAGCAGTACTTC. It encodes CASKGQGKYEQYF.